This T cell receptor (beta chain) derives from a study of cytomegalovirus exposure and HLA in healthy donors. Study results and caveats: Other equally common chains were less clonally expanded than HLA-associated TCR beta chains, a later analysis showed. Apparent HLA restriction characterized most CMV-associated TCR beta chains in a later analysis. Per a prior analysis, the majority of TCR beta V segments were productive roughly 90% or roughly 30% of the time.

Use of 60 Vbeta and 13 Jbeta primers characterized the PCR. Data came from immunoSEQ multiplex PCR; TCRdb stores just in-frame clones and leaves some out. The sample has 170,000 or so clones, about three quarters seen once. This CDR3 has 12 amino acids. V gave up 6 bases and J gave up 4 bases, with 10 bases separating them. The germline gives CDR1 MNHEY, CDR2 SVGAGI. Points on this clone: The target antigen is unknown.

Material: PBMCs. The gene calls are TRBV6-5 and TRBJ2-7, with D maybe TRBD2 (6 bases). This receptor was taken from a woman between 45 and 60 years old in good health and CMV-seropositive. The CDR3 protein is CASRGGPYEQYF. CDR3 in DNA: TGTGCCAGCAGGGGGGGACCGTACGAGCAGTACTTC.